This T cell receptor beta chain was recorded in a study of cytomegalovirus exposure and HLA in healthy donors. As concerns this clone: Antigen specificity is unknown.

The PCR employed 60 Vbeta primers together with 13 Jbeta primers. Only in-frame clones appear in the TCRdb table, and some are missing; sequencing was by immunoSEQ multiplex PCR. The sample contains some 130,000 clones, about 80% of which appear only once. Study outcomes and limitations: Roughly uniform depth of sequencing across donors was assumed in presence/absence analyses. A later analysis reportedly found that, within productive TCRs, an Asian-associated ancestry cluster had fewer N-insertions than the mean observed across the roughly 690 donors. Reportedly, TCR beta sequences accurately predicted HLA-A and HLA-B alleles in most subjects.

The CDR3 extends over 13 amino acids. Germline trimming cut 10 bases from V and 6 bases from J; bases unmatched to any gene: 9. Germline loops: CDR1 LNHDA, CDR2 SQIVND (reference sequence). Material: PBMCs. This sequence was found in a human donor in good health. V gene TRBV19 combines with J gene TRBJ1-1, with 9 bases that match TRBD1. The CDR3 sequence: CATEGQGRAEAFF. The CDR3 coding sequence is TGTGCCACCGAGGGACAGGGCAGGGCTGAAGCTTTCTTT.